The text below deals with one TCR beta chain. Its target antigen remains unknown. Base qualities are not recorded, but no much larger clone differs from it by a single base. Libraries came from the immunoSEQ multiplex PCR assay. The multiplex PCR relied on a mix of 60 forward primers for TCR Vbeta segments and 13 reverse primers for TCR Jbeta segments. The CDR3 region of rearranged TCR beta genes was amplified from genomic DNA by a multiplex PCR assay. Amplified TCR beta libraries were sequenced as 87-base-pair reads on the Illumina HiSeq System. The study's own analysis went as follows. A later analysis tallied around 82 million unique TCR beta chains across the 640 or so repertoires, and about 12 million of those chains were shared by two or more donors. Raw reads were error-corrected and collapsed into unique sequences with a nearest-neighbor algorithm that merged closely related sequences to remove PCR and sequencing errors. To assign V, D and J gene segments, CDR3 sequences were aligned to IMGT reference sequences. Each retained sequence needed at least a six-nucleotide match to both a V gene segment and a J gene segment. Rearrangements were called productive when the CDR3 lacked stop codons and stayed in frame with V and J; all others were non-productive. Following IMGT convention, CDR3 was defined as the stretch from the second conserved V-encoded cysteine to the conserved J-encoded phenylalanine. The earlier analysis of fewer than 700 of the donors excluded sequences that lacked an unambiguous match to a single V gene segment. An earlier analysis of approximately 590 of the donors called V segments functional above 56.7% productive rearrangements and segregating when the between-donor standard deviation exceeded 5%. A statistical classification framework was built to diagnose cytomegalovirus status from the catalog of TCR beta chain sequences. A later analysis assigned V and J genes by comparing TCR nucleotide sequences with IMGT/GENE-DB human TR gene sequences. A later analysis assigned CDR3 sequences and most-parsimonious VDJ recombination scenarios with the TCRdist pipeline. In a later analysis, each TCR beta chain was defined by its CDR3 amino acid sequence together with its V-gene family, and reads lacking a unique V-gene family were excluded. A later analysis removed several hundred highly shared, low-generation-probability nucleotide sequences to deal with suspected cross-contamination and a sequencing artifact. For each public chain, a later analysis derived a clonal expansion index from normalized ranks of inferred template counts within each repertoire. In a later analysis, generation probabilities were computed with a VDJ recombination model fitted to out-of-frame rearrangements, and the resulting probabilities were checked against IGoR. In a later analysis, hypergeometric tests were used to score TCR-TCR, TCR-HLA and TCR-CMV co-occurrence, with a repertoire-size bias correction applied to TCR pairs. To estimate false discovery rates, a later analysis permuted the HLA or CMV assignments 20 times. In a later analysis, co-occurring TCRs were grouped with DBSCAN, and TCRdist sequence similarity was added when clustering was performed within HLA-allele-positive subsets. Co-occurrence clustering excluded repertoires with fewer than 30,000 or more than 120,000 public chains, plus five with anomalous nucleotide sharing. TCRdb's version of the immuneACCESS table is confined to in-frame rearrangements and falls short of the full clone set. An unresolved V gene accounts for under half of the shortfall where checked; the remainder is of unknown origin. The V and J calls and clone size were taken over from that table, and D and trimming were inferred from the DNA. A total of fewer than 250,000 clones appear in this sample, roughly 70% of them only once. In total, the top ten clones hold 1.8% of the sample.

The cohort comprised fewer than 700 healthy bone marrow donors. At the time of sampling, every cohort member was nominally healthy, though immune exposures that went unrecorded were likely present. The donor tested CMV seronegative, placing the donor among the approximately 360 seronegative members of the cohort. A peripheral blood sample was provided by each donor, and peripheral blood mononuclear cells were used for TCR beta sequencing. Genomic DNA was extracted from the blood cell samples with the Qiagen DNeasy Blood Extraction Kit. The data were taken from a study of cytomegalovirus exposure and HLA in healthy donors (dated by TCRdb to about 2017). General notes on the study: According to an earlier analysis of a few hundred of the donors, some 170 million T cells yielded 117 million unique TCR beta sequences and around 280 Gb of sequence data. In a later genetic analysis, genome-wide SNP genotypes for about three fifths of the roughly 670 donors were used, and that subset was treated as a discovery cohort. Five DR-DQ haplotypes were handled as single units for association and clustering because linkage in the cohort was strong. In an earlier analysis of about 590 of the donors, high-throughput TCR beta sequencing was used to judge whether each TCR beta V gene segment behaved as functional or pseudogenic. About 280 gigabases of sequencing data and 70 million to 100 million unique TCR sequences were included in an early release covering about 600 HLA-typed donors. Class I and class II HLA loci were covered by the typing at four-digit resolution. The study profiled the T cell repertoires of 500 to 800 subjects by immunosequencing and related them to cytomegalovirus serostatus. To predict cytomegalovirus infection status, the study combined high-throughput TCR immunosequencing, statistical association of individual TCRs with disease status, and machine learning. Among the roughly 400 genotyped donors, under 90% belonged to the genetic ancestry cluster associated with self-reported Caucasian donors. A separate validation cohort of roughly 110 different subjects was used in addition to the roughly 670-subject first cohort. Donor age, sex, ethnicity and CMV serostatus were compiled together with the repertoire data. The later analysis used no new phenotypic data to find candidate immune exposures, relying instead on TCR beta sequences and their occurrence across donors. The study aimed to test whether cataloging public T cell receptors could reveal signatures of past pathogen exposure. Across about 370 genotyped donors of the cohort, an average of roughly 250,000 unique TCR beta nucleotide sequences per donor were sequenced, and 15% to 20% of those sequences were non-productive. The number of donors typed differed by locus, with about 620-630 for A, B, C, DRB1 and DQB1, roughly 520 for DQA1, 600 to 610 for DPA1, and approximately 470 for DPB1. In a later analysis, previously published TCR beta repertoires from 550 to 700 donors were re-analyzed and high-resolution HLA genotyping was added so that TCR occurrence patterns could be studied. All discovery cohort repertoires had been generated using a single sequencing platform.

What the study reported, not specific to this receptor: Specific HLA alleles were associated with 15,000 to 20,000 TCR beta sequences at a false discovery rate of 0.05 in a later analysis. Most TCR sequences were seen in very few donors, while some public TCRs were found in many individuals. Assigning TCR associations to individual alleles was difficult when HLA alleles, especially DR and DQ, strongly co-occurred. For the cohort, immune exposure information was limited to CMV serostatus. Broadly in line with IMGT annotations, most TCR beta V segments showed up in productive rearrangements about 90% or about 30% of the time in an earlier analysis of several hundred of the donors. In a later analysis, most CMV-associated TCR beta chains were found to appear HLA-restricted, with HLA associations seemingly driven largely by CMV exposure. Some IMGT-functional V segments, including TRBV6-2 and TRBV6-3, could not be told apart with the 87-base-pair reads, so those segments were excluded. In a later analysis, HLA-associated TCR beta chains showed more clonal expansion and lower generation probabilities than non-associated chains that were equally common. The cohort was sequenced for TCR beta chains only, and without alpha or paired-chain data the features that could be detected were limited. Because HLA typing was unavailable for some donors at each locus, only the typed subset was used in association tests. A group of highly shared sequence variants was considered likely to be a technical artifact of the sequencing pipeline. The presence/absence analyses assumed that sequencing depth was roughly uniform across donors, and that assumption may not be true. Over 15 rarely observed V segments, including chromosome 9 orphons, were excluded from the earlier analysis of some 590 of the donors because counts were too low. A further reported finding was that TCR beta sequences accurately predicted the HLA-A and HLA-B alleles for most subjects in the first cohort. In a later genetic analysis, fewer N-insertions in productive TCRs were reported among donors in an Asian-associated ancestry cluster than the approximately 710-donor mean. In vitro tests confirmed that a few of the cytomegalovirus-associated TCR beta chains recognize cytomegalovirus antigens. In the study, approximately 150 TCR beta chains were listed as associated with cytomegalovirus. Correlated functional status among segregating V segments might reflect linkage disequilibrium, but an unknown experimental factor could not be ruled out. In a later analysis, TCR association rates were found to vary across HLA loci, with the most associated TCRs seen for DRB1 alleles and the fewest for HLA-C alleles. The authors suggested that the approach could potentially be extended to other disease states and immunological phenotypes. The classifier was reported to diagnose cytomegalovirus status with high specificity and sensitivity in both the original and validation cohorts. An association between a missense DCLRE1C variant and V-gene and J-gene trimming of TCR beta chains was found in a later genetic analysis and replicated in an independent cohort. According to a later analysis, parvovirus B19, influenza, CMV and Epstein-Barr virus appeared linked to several top co-occurrence clusters.

The germline ends are 3 bases apart after V is trimmed by 5 bases and J by 7 bases. The germline V gene (reference sequence) specifies LNHDA as CDR1 and SQIVND as CDR2. From cysteine to phenylalanine, the CDR3 is 10 amino acids long. The only DNA kept is the CDR3, 30 bases in frame from the first base. Sequencing was carried out using PBMCs. The chain couples TRBV19 to TRBJ1-5, with no confidently assigned D gene. This receptor was identified in a woman in her 30s in good health and CMV-seronegative. The DNA is TGTGCCAGTAGTTCACAGCCCCAGCATTTT. Translated, it gives CASSSQPQHF.